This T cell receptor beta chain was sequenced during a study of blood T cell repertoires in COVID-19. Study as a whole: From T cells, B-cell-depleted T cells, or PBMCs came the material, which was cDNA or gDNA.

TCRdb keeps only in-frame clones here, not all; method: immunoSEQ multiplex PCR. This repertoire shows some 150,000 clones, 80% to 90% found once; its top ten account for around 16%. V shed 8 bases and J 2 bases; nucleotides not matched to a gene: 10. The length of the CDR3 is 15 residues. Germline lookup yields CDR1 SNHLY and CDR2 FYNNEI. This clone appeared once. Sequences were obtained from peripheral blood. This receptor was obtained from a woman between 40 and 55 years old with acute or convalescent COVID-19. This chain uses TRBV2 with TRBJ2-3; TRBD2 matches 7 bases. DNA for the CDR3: TGTGCCAGCTCGGGAAAGGGACTACCCACAGATACGCAGTATTTT. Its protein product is CASSGKGLPTDTQYF.